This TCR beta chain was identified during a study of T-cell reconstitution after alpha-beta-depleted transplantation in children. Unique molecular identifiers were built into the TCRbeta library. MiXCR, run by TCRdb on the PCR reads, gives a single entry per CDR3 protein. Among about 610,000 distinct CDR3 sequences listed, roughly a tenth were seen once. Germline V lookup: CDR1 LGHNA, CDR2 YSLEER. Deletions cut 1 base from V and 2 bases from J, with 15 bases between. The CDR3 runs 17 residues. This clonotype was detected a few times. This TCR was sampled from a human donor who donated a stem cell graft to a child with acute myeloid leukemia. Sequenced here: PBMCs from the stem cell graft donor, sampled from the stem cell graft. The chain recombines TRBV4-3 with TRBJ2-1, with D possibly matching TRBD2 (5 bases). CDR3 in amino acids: CASSQGASASPYNEQFF. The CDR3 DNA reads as TGCGCCAGCAGCCAAGGGGCCTCGGCTAGCCCCTACAATGAGCAGTTCTTC.